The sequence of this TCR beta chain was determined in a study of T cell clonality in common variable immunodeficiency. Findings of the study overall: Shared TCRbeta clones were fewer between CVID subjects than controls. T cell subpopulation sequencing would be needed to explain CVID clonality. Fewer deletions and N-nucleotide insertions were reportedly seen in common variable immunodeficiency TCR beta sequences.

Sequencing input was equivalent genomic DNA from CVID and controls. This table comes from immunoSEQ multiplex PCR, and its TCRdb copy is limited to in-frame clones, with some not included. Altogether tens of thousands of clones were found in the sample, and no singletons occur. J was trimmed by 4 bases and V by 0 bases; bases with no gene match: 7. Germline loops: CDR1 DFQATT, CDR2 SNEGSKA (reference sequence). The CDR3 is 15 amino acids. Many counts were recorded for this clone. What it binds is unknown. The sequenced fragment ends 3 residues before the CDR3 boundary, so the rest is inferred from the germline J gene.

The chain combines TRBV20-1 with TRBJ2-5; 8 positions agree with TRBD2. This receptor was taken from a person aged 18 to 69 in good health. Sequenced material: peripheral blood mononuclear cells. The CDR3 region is CSARDFGGGSETQYF. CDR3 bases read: TGCAGTGCTAGAGATTTCGGGGGGGGGTCAGAGACC.